Below, one TCR beta chain is given with its context. Cohorts were assigned according to the clinical history that participants reported. A PCR-confirmed or clinician-diagnosed COVID-19 case had contacted exposed participants within 2 weeks of entry. This entry belongs to a study of blood T cell repertoires in COVID-19. On the study more broadly: T cells, B-cell-depleted T cells, or PBMCs supplied cDNA or gDNA.

The authors' processing: Estimated nucleated cell counts came from reference gene primer amplification. TCRdb's copy holds only in-frame clones and misses some; the assay was immunoSEQ multiplex PCR. The V and J calls and clone size are taken from that table; D and trimming were inferred from the DNA. Of 250,000 to 300,000 clones in the sample, approximately 81% were seen once. This CDR3 has 12 amino acids. Germline CDR1 ENHRY, CDR2 SYGVKD. After removal of 8 bases from V and 4 bases from J, the junction contained 4 bases not matched to a gene. V is TRBV10-3 and J is TRBJ2-5; 7 positions match TRBD1. The sequence derives from a woman aged 45-65 years who had been exposed to COVID-19. The sequencing input was PBMCs or T cells enriched from blood (not recorded which). The CDR3 loop reads CAIRAGGETQYF. CDR3 in DNA: TGTGCCATCCGGGCAGGGGGAGAGACCCAGTACTTC.